Listed below are T cell receptor beta chains from one sample, sequenced in a study of blood T cell repertoires in COVID-19. Profiled with immunoSEQ multiplex PCR; TCRdb holds only in-frame clones, not every one. The sample shows fewer than 40,000 clones, about 90% of them seen only once. The sequencing input was peripheral blood. All receptors come from a human donor with active COVID-19. The donor label of this sample is uncertain. Each CDR3 is given with its conserved first and last residue. A D gene is named only where the DNA matches it firmly. Clone sizes are given selectively: once, few, many, or a class where the clone is expanded.

TRBJ2-3,TRBD1,-,TRBV5-5,TGTGCCAGCAGCACCCGACAGGGGAGCACAGATACGCAGTATTTT,CASSTRQGSTDTQYF
TRBJ1-6,-,-,TRBV14,TGTGCCAGCAGCCCAGGGACTTATAATTCACCCCTCCACTTT,CASSPGTYNSPLHF
TRBJ1-2,-,few,TRBV27,TGTGCCAGCAGTTTAATGACAGGCGAAATGCTTAGCTACACCTTC,CASSLMTGEMLSYTF
TRBJ2-2,-,-,TRBV10-2,TGCGCCAGTGCCTCAGCGGGCAGACCAGCCCACGGGGAGCTGTTTTTT,CASASAGRPAHGELFF
TRBJ2-1,TRBD2,once,TRBV4-1,TGCGCCAGCAGCCAACTAGCGGGTTACAATGAGCAGTTCTTC,CASSQLAGYNEQFF
TRBJ2-1,-,-,TRBV4-3,TGCGCCAGCAGCCAAGAAGGGAGCTCCTACAATGAGCAGTTCTTC,CASSQEGSSYNEQFF
TRBJ2-3,TRBD1,-,TRBV7-2,TGTGCCAGCAGCTATGGCGGACAGGGGCTAGATACGCAGTATTTT,CASSYGGQGLDTQYF
TRBJ2-5,-,-,TRBV5-4,TGTGCCAGCAAACTAGTCCTACAAGAGACCCAGTACTTC,CASKLVLQETQYF
TRBJ2-7,TRBD1,-,TRBV5-4,TGTGCCAGCAGCCAGGGCAAGGGGGCCCTCTCCTACGAGCAGTACTTC,CASSQGKGALSYEQYF
TRBJ2-3,TRBD2,-,TRBV7-2,TGTGCCAGCAGCCCACTACTAGCGGGAGGGCCCGGAGATACGCAGTATTTT,CASSPLLAGGPGDTQYF